What follows are 14 T cell receptor beta chains derived from one specimen sequenced in a study of blood T cell repertoires in COVID-19. The data were produced by immunoSEQ multiplex PCR, yet TCRdb's version contains in-frame clones alone and is incomplete. This table holds some 50,000 clones, around 84% found once. The source material was peripheral blood. These TCRs come from a middle-aged man with acute or convalescent COVID-19.

This clone has more than one count but fewer than ten. The chain joins TRBV5-1 to TRBJ1-6; no reliable D call. The CDR3 loop spans 15 amino acids. V was shortened by 0 bases and J by 8 bases, with 12 bases between the two germline ends. Germline CDR1 reads SGHRS; CDR2 reads YFSETQ. As DNA, the CDR3 is TGCGCCAGCAGCTTGGCATCGGTTGGTCATTCACCCCTCCACTTT. It encodes CASSLASVGHSPLHF.

The rearrangement uses TRBV12-5 and TRBJ1-3, with unresolved D. Per germline, CDR1 LGHNT and CDR2 FRNRAP. V was shortened by 7 bases and J by 3 bases, with 16 bases between the two germline ends. The CDR3 consists of 15 residues. The CDR3 sequence is CASASLSSGGNTIYF. The CDR3, as DNA: TGTGCTAGTGCTAGTCTGTCGTCGGGTGGAAACACCATATATTTT. The complete variable domain, with remaining parts taken from reference TRBV12-5 and TRBJ1-3, reads DARVTQTPRHKVTEMGQEVTMRCQPILGHNTVFWYRQTMMQGLELLAYFRNRAPLDDSGMPKDRFSAEMPDATLATLKIQPSEPRDSAVYFCASASLSSGGNTIYFGEGSWLTVV.

The V gene is TRBV5-8, the J gene TRBJ1-5; D is unresolved. Trimming removed 5 bases from V and 5 bases from J, with 11 bases in between. Germline V gene lookup returns CDR1 SGHTS and CDR2 YDEGEE. This CDR3 is 13 amino acids long. The CDR3 here is CASSPDTYQPQHF. CDR3 nucleotide sequence: TGTGCCAGCAGTCCTGACACCTATCAGCCCCAGCATTTT.

The chain has TRBV29-1 and TRBJ2-3; no definite D call. Trimming cost V 0 bases and J 1 base, with 11 bases left between them. Germline CDR1 is SQVTM and CDR2 is ANQGSEA. CDR3 length equals 15 residues. Written as DNA, the CDR3 is TGCAGCGTTGAAGACGTGGTAACGGGCACAGATACGCAGTATTTT. Its translation: CSVEDVVTGTDTQYF.

The V and J genes are TRBV7-9 and TRBJ1-1; D unresolved. The CDR3 is made up of 14 amino acids. Germline V lookup: CDR1 SEHNR, CDR2 FQNEAQ (reference sequence). The V gene lost 0 bases and the J gene lost 1 base, with 6 bases spanning the gap. The CDR3 coding sequence is TGTGCCAGCAGCTTAGCGGGCGAGAACACTGAAGCTTTCTTT. Translation: CASSLAGENTEAFF. The whole variable domain, filled in from reference TRBV7-9 and TRBJ1-1, reads DTGVSQNPRHKITKRGQNVTFRCDPISEHNRLYWYRQTLGQGPEFLTYFQNEAQLEKSRLLSDRFSAERPKGSFSTLEIQRTEQGDSAMYLCASSLAGENTEAFFGQGTRLTVV.

The chain's CDR3 is CASSFTSYNSPLHF. CDR3 nucleotides: TGTGCCAGCAGCTTCACTTCCTATAATTCACCCCTCCACTTT. J is TRBJ1-6 and V is TRBV11-2; D gene ambiguous. Trimming left V 3 bases short and J 1 base short, with 4 bases between. Germline-derived CDR1 and CDR2 are SGHAT and FQNNGV. This CDR3 has 14 amino acids.

The chain carries TRBV28 and TRBJ2-2; 7 nucleotides line up with TRBD2. CDR1 is MDHEN, CDR2 SYDVKM, per germline. The CDR3 covers 18 residues. After removal of 5 bases from V and 6 bases from J, the junction contained 18 bases not matched to a gene. CDR3 nucleotide sequence: TGTGCCAGCAGTCTCCCCGGGGAGGGTGGCTGGAGTCCCGGGGAGCTGTTTTTT. Protein sequence: CASSLPGEGGWSPGELFF.

The V gene is TRBV18, the J gene TRBJ2-5, with D unresolved. Germline V lookup: CDR1 KGHSH, CDR2 LQKENI. Trimming took off 4 bases at V and 1 base at J, with 7 bases between the two ends. The CDR3 loop spans 13 amino acids. CDR3 nucleotide sequence: TGTGCCAGCTCACGATCGGTCCAAGAGACCCAGTACTTC. This translates into CASSRSVQETQYF.

The chain links TRBV24-1 to TRBJ2-7; 9 nucleotides match TRBD1. Germline V gene lookup returns CDR1 KGHDR and CDR2 SFDVKD. Trimming cost V 5 bases and J 3 bases; bases outside gene matches: 13. CDR3 length: 17 residues. This CDR3 is CATSGVPGQGGGYEQYF. The CDR3 DNA sequence: TGTGCCACCAGTGGCGTCCCGGGACAGGGCGGGGGCTACGAGCAGTACTTC.

This clone was detected once. The chain is built from TRBV5-1 and TRBJ2-1; TRBD2 matches at 8 bases. Per the germline V gene, CDR1 is SGHRS and CDR2 is YFSETQ. V gave up 0 bases and J gave up 5 bases; unmatched junction bases: 4. The CDR3 sequence is 15 residues long. CDR3 region: CASSLVTSGDNEQFF. DNA for the CDR3: TGCGCCAGCAGCTTGGTAACTAGCGGAGACAATGAGCAGTTCTTC.

A remark on this clone: Additional DNA sequences in this sample encode the identical CDR3. The chain links TRBV4-1 to TRBJ1-5; D possibly corresponds to TRBD1 (5 bases). Germline V CDR1 and CDR2: MGHRA, YSYEKL. The CDR3 contains 14 residues. Trimming removed 1 base from V and 3 bases from J, with 7 bases in between. The CDR3 sequence is CASSQGQNNQPQHF. CDR3 DNA sequence: TGCGCCAGCAGCCAAGGACAGAACAATCAGCCCCAGCATTTT.

The rearrangement joins TRBV10-3 to TRBJ2-1; no firm D call. The ends were cut back, 6 bases at V and 0 bases at J, with 9 bases in the middle. Per the germline V gene, CDR1 is ENHRY and CDR2 is SYGVKD. This CDR3 comprises 14 residues. CDR3 coding DNA: TGTGCCATCAGAGACGGAGACTCCTACAATGAGCAGTTCTTC. Protein sequence: CAIRDGDSYNEQFF.

The rearrangement uses TRBV5-5 and TRBJ2-7, with a possible D match to TRBD2 (5 bases). CDR3 length: 13 amino acids. Looked up from germline, CDR1 is SGHKS and CDR2 is YYEKEE (reference sequence). V lost 4 bases and J lost 7, with 15 bases in between. The CDR3 is CASSTSGVREQYF. As DNA, the CDR3 is TGTGCCAGCAGCACGTCCGGGGTTCGGGAGCAGTACTTC.

J is TRBJ2-2 and V is TRBV10-1, with 7 bases identical to TRBD1. The CDR3 has 14 amino acids. With 5 bases clipped from V and 3 bases from J, the junction kept 3 bases outside the gene matches. CDR1 WNHNN and CDR2 SYGVQD come from the germline V gene (reference sequence). CDR3 bases: TGCGCCAGCAGTCAGGGGGTCTACACCGGGGAGCTGTTTTTT. This translates into CASSQGVYTGELFF.